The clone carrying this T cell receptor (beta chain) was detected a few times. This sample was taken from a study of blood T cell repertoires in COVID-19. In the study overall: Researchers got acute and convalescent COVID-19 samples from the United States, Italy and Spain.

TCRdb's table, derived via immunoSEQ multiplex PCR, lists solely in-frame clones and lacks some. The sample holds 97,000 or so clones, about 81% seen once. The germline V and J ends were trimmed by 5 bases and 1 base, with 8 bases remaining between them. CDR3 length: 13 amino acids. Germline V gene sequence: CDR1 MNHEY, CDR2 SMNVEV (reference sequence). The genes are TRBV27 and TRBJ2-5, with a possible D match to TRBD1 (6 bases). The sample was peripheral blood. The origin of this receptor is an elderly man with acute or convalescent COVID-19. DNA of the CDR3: TGTGCCAGCAGTGTCAGGGGCCAAGAGACCCAGTACTTC. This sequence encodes CASSVRGQETQYF.